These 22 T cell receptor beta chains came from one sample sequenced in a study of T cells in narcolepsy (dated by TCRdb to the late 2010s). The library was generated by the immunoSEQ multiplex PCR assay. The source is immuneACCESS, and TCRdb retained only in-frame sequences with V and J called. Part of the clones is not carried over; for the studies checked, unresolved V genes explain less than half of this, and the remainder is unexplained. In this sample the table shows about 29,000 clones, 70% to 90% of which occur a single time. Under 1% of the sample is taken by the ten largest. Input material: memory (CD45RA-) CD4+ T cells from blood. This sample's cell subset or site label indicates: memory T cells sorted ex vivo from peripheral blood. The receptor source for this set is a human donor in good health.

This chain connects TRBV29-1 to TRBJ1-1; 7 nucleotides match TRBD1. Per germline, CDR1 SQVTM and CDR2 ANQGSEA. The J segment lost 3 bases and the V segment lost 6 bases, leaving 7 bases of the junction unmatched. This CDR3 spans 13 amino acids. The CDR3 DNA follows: TGCAGCGTCGATACAGGGGCGGACACTGAAGCTTTCTTT. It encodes CSVDTGADTEAFF.

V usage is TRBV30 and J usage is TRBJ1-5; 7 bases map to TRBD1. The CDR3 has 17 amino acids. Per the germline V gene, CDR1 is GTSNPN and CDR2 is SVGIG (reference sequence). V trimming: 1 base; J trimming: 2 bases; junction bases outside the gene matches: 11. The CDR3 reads CAWSAVRGLQGNQPQHF. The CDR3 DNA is TGTGCCTGGAGTGCCGTAAGGGGGCTTCAAGGCAATCAGCCCCAGCATTTT.

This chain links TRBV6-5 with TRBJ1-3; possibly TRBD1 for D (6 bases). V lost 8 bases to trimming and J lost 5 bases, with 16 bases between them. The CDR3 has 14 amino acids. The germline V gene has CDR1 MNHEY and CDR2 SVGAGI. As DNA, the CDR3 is TGTGCCAGCGGGGGGCGAACACGCAGAAACACCATATATTTT. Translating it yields CASGGRTRRNTIYF.

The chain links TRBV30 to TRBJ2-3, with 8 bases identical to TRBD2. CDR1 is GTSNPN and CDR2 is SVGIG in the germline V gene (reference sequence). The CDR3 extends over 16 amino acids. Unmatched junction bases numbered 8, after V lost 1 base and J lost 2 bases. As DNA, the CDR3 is TGTGCCTGGAGTGGGGTAGGGACTAGTATCACAGATACGCAGTATTTT. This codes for CAWSGVGTSITDTQYF. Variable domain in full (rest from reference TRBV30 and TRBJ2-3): SQTIHQWPATLVQPVGSPLSLECTVEGTSNPNLYWYRQAAGRGLQLLFYSVGIGQISSEVPQNLSASRPQDRQFILSSKKLLLSDSGFYLCAWSGVGTSITDTQYFGPGTRLTVL.

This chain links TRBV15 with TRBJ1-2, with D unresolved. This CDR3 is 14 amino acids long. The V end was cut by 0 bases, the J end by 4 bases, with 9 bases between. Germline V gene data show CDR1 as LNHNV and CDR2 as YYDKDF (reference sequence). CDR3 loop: CATSRDLQIYGYTF. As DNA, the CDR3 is TGTGCCACCAGCAGAGATCTACAGATCTATGGCTACACCTTC.

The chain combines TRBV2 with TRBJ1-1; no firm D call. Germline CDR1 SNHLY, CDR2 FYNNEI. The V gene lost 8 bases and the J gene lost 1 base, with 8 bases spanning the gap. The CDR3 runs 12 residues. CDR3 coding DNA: TGTGCCAGCGGGAGAGAGAACACTGAAGCTTTCTTT. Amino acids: CASGRENTEAFF. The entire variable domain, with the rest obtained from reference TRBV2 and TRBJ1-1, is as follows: EPEVTQTPSHQVTQMGQEVILRCVPISNHLYFYWYRQILGQKVEFLVSFYNNEISEKSEIFDDQFSVERPDGSNFTLKIRSTKLEDSAMYFCASGRENTEAFFGQGTRLTVV.

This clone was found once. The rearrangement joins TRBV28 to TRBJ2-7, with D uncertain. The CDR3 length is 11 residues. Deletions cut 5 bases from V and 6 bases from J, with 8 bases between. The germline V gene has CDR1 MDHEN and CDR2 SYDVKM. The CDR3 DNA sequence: TGTGCCAGCAGTAGAGCTTTCGAGCAGTACTTC. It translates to CASSRAFEQYF.

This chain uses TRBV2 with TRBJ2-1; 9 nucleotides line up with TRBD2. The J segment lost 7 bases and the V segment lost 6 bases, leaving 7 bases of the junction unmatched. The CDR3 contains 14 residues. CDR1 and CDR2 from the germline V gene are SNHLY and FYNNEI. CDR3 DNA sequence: TGTGCCAGCAGGTCATCTAGCGGGGTTAATGAGCAGTTCTTC. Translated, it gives CASRSSSGVNEQFF.

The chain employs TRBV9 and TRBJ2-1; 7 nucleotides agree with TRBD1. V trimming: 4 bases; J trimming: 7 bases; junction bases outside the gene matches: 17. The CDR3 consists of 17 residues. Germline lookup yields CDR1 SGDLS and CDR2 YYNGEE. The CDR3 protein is CASSPRGSRERENEQFF. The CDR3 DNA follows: TGTGCCAGCAGCCCCAGGGGGTCCAGGGAGAGGGAGAATGAGCAGTTCTTC.

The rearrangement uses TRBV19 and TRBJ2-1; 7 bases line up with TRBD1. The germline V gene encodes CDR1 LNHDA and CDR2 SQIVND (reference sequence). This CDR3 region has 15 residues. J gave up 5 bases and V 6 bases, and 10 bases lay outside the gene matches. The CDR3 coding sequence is TGTGCCAGTAGCCCTCGGGACAGTCCTAACAATGAGCAGTTCTTC. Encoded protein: CASSPRDSPNNEQFF.

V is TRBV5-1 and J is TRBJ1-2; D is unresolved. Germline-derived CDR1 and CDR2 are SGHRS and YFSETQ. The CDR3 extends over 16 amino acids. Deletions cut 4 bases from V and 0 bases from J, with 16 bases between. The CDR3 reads CASSQHEAASNYGYTF. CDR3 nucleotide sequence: TGCGCCAGCAGCCAACACGAGGCAGCTTCTAACTATGGCTACACCTTC.

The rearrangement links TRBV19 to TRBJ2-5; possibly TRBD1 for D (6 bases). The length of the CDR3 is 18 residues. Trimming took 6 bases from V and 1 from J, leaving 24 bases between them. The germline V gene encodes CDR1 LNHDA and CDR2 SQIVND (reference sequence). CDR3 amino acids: CASSPKGLQTGLQETQYF. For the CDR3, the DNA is TGTGCCAGTAGCCCGAAGGGCCTCCAGACAGGTCTCCAAGAGACCCAGTACTTC. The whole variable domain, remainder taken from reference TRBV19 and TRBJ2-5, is DGGITQSPKYLFRKEGQNVTLSCEQNLNHDAMYWYRQDPGQGLRLIYYSQIVNDFQKGDIAEGYSVSREKKESFPLTVTSAQKNPTAFYLCASSPKGLQTGLQETQYFGPGTRLLVL.

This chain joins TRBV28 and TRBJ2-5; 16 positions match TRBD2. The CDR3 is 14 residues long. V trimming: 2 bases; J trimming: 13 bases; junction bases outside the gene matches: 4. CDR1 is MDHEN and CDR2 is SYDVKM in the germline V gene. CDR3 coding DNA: TGTGCCAGCAGTTTAACGGGACTAGCGGGAGGGTGGTACTTC. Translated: CASSLTGLAGGWYF.

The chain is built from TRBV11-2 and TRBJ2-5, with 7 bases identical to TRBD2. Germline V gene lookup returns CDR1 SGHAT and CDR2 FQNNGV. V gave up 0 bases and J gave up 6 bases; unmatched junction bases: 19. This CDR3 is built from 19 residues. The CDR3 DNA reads TGTGCCAGCAGCTTAGATCCCATCTCCTTTGCGGGGGATAGGCAGACCCAGTACTTC. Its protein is CASSLDPISFAGDRQTQYF.

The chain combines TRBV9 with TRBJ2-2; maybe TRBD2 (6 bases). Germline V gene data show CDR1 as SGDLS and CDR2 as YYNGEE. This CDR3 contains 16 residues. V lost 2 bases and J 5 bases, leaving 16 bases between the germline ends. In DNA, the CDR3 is TGTGCCAGCAGCGTGGGGGGAACAACGGGGACCGGGGAGCTGTTTTTT. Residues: CASSVGGTTGTGELFF.

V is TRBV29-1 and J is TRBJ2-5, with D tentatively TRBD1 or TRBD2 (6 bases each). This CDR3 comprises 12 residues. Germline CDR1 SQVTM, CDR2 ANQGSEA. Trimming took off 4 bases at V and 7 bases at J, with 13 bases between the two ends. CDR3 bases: TGCAGCGTTGGGGGGGCCGAACGGACCCAGTACTTC. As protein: CSVGGAERTQYF.

The CDR3 protein is CASSPGAHEQYF. In nucleotides, the CDR3 is TGTGCCAGCTCCCCAGGGGCTCACGAGCAGTACTTC. This chain joins TRBV28 and TRBJ2-7; D is possibly TRBD1 (6 bases). Between the trimmed V and J ends, which lost 8 bases and 5 bases, there was a span of 13 bases. The CDR3 has 12 residues. Germline CDR1 reads MDHEN; CDR2 reads SYDVKM.

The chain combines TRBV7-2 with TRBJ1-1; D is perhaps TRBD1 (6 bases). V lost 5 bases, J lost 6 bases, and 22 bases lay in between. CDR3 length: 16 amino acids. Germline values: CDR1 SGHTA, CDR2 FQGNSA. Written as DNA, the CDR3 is TGTGCCAGCAGCCCGCCCGTTTTGTGGGGGCGAGCTGAAGCTTTCTTT. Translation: CASSPPVLWGRAEAFF.

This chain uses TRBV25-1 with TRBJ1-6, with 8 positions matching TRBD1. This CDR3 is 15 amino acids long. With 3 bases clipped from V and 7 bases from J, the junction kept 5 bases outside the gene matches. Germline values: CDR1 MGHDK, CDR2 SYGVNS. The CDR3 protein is CASSDAGQVNSPLHF. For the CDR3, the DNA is TGTGCCAGCAGTGACGCGGGACAGGTGAATTCACCCCTCCACTTT.

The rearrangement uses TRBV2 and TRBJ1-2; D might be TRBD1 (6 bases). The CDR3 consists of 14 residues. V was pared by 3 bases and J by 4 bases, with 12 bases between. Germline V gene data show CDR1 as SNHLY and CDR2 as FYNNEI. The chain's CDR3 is CASSDTGRTYGYTF. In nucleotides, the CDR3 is TGTGCCAGCAGTGATACAGGGAGGACCTATGGCTACACCTTC. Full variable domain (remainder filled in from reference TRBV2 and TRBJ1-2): EPEVTQTPSHQVTQMGQEVILRCVPISNHLYFYWYRQILGQKVEFLVSFYNNEISEKSEIFDDQFSVERPDGSNFTLKIRSTKLEDSAMYFCASSDTGRTYGYTFGSGTRLTVV.

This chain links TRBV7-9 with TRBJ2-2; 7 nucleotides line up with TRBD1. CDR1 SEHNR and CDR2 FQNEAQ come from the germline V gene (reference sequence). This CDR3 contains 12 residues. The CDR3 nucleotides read TGTGCTGACAGGGAGTACACCGGGGAGCTGTTTTTT. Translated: CADREYTGELFF.

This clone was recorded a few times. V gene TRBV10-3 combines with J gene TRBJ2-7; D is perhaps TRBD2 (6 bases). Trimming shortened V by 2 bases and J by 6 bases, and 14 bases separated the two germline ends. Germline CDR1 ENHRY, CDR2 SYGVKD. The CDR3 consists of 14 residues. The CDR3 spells CAISEGRGSGEQYF. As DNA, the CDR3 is TGTGCCATCAGTGAGGGTCGGGGGTCTGGCGAGCAGTACTTC.